This TCR beta chain was sequenced during a study of blood T cell repertoires in COVID-19. Study overall: Spain, Italy and the United States supplied samples that represented acute and convalescent COVID-19. PBMCs, B-cell-depleted T cells, or T cells provided the cDNA or gDNA that made up the material.

V was cut by 7 bases and J by 4 bases, with 18 bases left in between. Germline V gene lookup returns CDR1 LNHDA and CDR2 SQIVND (reference sequence). The CDR3 contains 15 residues. TCRdb's copy holds only in-frame clones and misses some; the assay was immunoSEQ multiplex PCR. Altogether approximately 270,000 clones are present, under 90% being singletons, with the ten largest covering about 1.7%. The chain combines TRBV19 with TRBJ2-3; tentatively, D is TRBD1 (6 bases). This TCR came from a man aged 35-49 years who had recovered from COVID-19. Sequencing used PBMCs or T cells enriched from blood (not recorded which). The CDR3 reads CASTHGQGQADTQYF. The CDR3 bases are TGTGCCAGTACCCACGGGCAGGGGCAAGCAGATACGCAGTATTTT.